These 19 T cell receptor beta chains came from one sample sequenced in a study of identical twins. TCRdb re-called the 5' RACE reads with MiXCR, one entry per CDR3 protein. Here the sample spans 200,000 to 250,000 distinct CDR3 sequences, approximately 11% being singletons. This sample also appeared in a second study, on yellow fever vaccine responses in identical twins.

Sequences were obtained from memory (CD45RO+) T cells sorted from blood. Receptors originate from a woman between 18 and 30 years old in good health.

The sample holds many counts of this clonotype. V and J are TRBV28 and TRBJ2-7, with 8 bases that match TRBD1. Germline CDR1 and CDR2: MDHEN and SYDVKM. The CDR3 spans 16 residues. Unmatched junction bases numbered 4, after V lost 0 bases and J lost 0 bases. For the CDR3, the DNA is TGTGCCAGCAGTTTATGGGACAGGGCAAGCTCCTACGAGCAGTACTTC. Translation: CASSLWDRASSYEQYF. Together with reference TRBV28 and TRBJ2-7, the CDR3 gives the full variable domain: DVKVTQSSRYLVKRTGEKVFLECVQDMDHENMFWYRQDPGLGLRLIYFSYDVKMKEKGDIPEGYSVSREKKERFSLILESASTNQTSMYLCASSLWDRASSYEQYFGPGTRLTVT.

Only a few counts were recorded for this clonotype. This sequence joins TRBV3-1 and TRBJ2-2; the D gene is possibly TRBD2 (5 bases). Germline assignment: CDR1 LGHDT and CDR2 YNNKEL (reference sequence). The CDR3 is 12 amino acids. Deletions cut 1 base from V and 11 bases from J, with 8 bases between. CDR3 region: CASSQGTLELFF. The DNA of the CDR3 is TGTGCCAGCAGCCAAGGGACTTTAGAGCTGTTTTTT.

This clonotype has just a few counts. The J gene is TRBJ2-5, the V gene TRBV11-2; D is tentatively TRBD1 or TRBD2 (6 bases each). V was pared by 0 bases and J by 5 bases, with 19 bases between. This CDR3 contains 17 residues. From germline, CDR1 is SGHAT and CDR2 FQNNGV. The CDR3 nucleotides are TGTGCCAGCAGCTTAGACCCAATGAGGGGGGCGGGGGAGACCCAGTACTTC. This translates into CASSLDPMRGAGETQYF. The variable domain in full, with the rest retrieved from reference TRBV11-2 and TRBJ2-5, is EAGVAQSPRYKIIEKRQSVAFWCNPISGHATLYWYQQILGQGPKLLIQFQNNGVVDDSQLPKDRFSAERLKGVDSTLKIQPAKLEDSAVYLCASSLDPMRGAGETQYFGPGTRLLVL.

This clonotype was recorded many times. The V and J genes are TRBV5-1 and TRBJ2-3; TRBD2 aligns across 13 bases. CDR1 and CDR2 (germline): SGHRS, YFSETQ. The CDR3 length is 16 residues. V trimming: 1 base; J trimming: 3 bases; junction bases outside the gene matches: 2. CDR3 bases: TGCGCCAGCAGCTTGACTAGCGGGAGGGGGACAGATACGCAGTATTTT. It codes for CASSLTSGRGTDTQYF.

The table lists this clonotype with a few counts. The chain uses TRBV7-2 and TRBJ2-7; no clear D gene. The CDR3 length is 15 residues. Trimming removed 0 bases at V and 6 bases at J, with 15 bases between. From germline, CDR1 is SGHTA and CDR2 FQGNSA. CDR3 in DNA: TGTGCCAGCAGCTTAGCGCTTAACGAGTTTGGCGAGCAGTACTTC. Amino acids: CASSLALNEFGEQYF.

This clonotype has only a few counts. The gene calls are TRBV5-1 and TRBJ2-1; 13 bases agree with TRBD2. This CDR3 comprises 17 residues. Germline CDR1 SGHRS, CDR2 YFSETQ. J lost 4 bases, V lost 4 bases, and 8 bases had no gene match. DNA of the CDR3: TGCGCCAGCAGCCATATACTAGCGGGGGGGCCATACAATGAGCAGTTCTTC. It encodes CASSHILAGGPYNEQFF.

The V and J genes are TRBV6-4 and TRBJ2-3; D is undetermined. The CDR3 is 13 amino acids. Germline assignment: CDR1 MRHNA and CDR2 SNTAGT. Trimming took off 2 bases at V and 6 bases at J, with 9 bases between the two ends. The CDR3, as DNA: TGTGCCAGCAGTGACGGGGATCCGGATACGCAGTATTTT. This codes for CASSDGDPDTQYF.

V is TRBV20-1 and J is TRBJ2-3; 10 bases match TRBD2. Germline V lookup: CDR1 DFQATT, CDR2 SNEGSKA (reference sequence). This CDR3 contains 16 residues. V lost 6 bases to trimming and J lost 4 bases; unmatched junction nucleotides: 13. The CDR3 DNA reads TGCAGTGCGACTGATCTGCCTAGCGGGAGTCCAGATACGCAGTATTTT. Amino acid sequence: CSATDLPSGSPDTQYF.

In DNA form, the CDR3 reads TGTGCCAGCAGCCAAGAGGCAGACAGAAAGATGCCCTACGAGCAGTACTTC. Its protein is CASSQEADRKMPYEQYF. This chain links TRBV4-2 with TRBJ2-7, with D possibly matching TRBD1 (5 bases). V was clipped by 0 bases and J by 2 bases, with 17 bases between them. Germline-derived CDR1 and CDR2 are LGHNA and YNFKEQ. This CDR3 has 17 residues.

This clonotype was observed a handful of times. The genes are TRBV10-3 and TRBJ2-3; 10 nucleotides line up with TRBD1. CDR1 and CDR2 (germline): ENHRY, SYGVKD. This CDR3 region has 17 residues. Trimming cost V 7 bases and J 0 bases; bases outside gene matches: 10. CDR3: CAITPGPGQGSTDTQYF. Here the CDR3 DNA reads TGTGCCATCACCCCGGGTCCGGGACAGGGGAGCACAGATACGCAGTATTTT.

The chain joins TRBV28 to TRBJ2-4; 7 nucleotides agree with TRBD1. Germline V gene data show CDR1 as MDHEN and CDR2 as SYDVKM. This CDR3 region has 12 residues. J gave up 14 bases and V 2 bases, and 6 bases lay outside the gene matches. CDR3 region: CASSLPGTAEYF. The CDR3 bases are TGTGCCAGCAGTTTACCCGGGACAGCCGAGTACTTC.

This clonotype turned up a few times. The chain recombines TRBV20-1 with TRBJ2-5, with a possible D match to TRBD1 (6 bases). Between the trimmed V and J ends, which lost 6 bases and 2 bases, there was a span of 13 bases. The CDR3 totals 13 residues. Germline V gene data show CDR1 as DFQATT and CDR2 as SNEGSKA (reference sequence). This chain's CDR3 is CSANRQEQETQYF. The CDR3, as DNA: TGCAGTGCGAACAGACAGGAGCAAGAGACCCAGTACTTC.

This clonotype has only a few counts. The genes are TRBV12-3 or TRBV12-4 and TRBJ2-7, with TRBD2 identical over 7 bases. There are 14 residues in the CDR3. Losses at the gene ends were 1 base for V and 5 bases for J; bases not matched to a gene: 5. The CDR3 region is CASSLGSGNDEQYF. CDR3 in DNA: TGTGCCAGCAGTTTAGGGAGCGGGAACGACGAGCAGTACTTC.

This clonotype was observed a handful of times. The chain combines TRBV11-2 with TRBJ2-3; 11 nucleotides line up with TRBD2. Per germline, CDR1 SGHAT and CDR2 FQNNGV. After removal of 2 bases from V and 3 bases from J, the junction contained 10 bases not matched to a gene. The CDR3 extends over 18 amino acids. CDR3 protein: CASSLWSSGGIRTDTQYF. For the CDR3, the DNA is TGTGCCAGCAGCTTATGGTCTAGCGGGGGGATACGGACAGATACGCAGTATTTT.

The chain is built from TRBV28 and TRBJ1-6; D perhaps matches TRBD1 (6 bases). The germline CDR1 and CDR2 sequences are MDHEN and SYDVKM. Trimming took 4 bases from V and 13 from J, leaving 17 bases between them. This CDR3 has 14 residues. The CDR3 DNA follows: TGTGCCAGCAGTTCGACAACCTCGGGGGCTCCCCTCCACTTT. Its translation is CASSSTTSGAPLHF.

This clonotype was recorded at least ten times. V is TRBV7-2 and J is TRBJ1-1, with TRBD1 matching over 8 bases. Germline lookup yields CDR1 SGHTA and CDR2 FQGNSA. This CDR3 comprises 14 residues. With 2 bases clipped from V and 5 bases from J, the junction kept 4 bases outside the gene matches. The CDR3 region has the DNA TGTGCCAGCAGCTTACAGGGGGCGAGGACTGAAGCTTTCTTT. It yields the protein CASSLQGARTEAFF.

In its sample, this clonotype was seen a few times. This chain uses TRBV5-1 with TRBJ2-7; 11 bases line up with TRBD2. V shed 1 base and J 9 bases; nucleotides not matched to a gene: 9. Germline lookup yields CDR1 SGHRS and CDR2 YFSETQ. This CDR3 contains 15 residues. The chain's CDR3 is CASSLSRTSGGPQYF. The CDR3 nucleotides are TGCGCCAGCAGCTTGTCCCGTACTAGCGGGGGACCGCAGTACTTC.

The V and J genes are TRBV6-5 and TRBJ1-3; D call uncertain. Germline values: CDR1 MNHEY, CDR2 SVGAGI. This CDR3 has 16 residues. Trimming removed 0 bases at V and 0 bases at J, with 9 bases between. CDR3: CASSYSRSSSGNTIYF. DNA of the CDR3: TGTGCCAGCAGTTACTCTAGGAGTTCCTCTGGAAACACCATATATTTT.

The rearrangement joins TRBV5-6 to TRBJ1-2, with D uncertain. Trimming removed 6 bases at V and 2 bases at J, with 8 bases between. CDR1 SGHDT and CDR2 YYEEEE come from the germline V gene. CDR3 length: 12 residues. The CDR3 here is CASNGRNYGYTF. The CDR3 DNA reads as TGTGCCAGCAACGGACGGAACTATGGCTACACCTTC. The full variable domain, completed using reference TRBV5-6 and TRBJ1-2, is DAGVTQSPTHLIKTRGQQVTLRCSPKSGHDTVSWYQQALGQGPQFIFQYYEEEERQRGNFPDRFSGHQFPNYSSELNVNALLLGDSALYLCASNGRNYGYTFGSGTRLTVV.